This T cell receptor beta chain was recorded in a study of T cell changes during pregnancy in multiple sclerosis. Germline loops: CDR1 MDHEN, CDR2 SYDVKM. The CDR3 loop spans 16 amino acids. J lost 1 base, V lost 4 bases, and 1 base had no gene match. Only in-frame clones appear in the TCRdb table, and some are missing; sequencing was by immunoSEQ multiplex PCR. Of 130,000 or so clones in the sample, 90% to 98% are singletons; the top ten hold roughly 0.44%. The chain joins TRBV28 to TRBJ2-3, with 14 nucleotides matching TRBD2. This specimen was peripheral blood, taken after pregnancy. The origin of this receptor is a female donor with multiple sclerosis, enrolled in a pregnancy study. CDR3 bases: TGTGCCAGCAGTTGGGGACTAGCGGGAGGCACAGATACGCAGTATTTT. It specifies CASSWGLAGGTDTQYF.